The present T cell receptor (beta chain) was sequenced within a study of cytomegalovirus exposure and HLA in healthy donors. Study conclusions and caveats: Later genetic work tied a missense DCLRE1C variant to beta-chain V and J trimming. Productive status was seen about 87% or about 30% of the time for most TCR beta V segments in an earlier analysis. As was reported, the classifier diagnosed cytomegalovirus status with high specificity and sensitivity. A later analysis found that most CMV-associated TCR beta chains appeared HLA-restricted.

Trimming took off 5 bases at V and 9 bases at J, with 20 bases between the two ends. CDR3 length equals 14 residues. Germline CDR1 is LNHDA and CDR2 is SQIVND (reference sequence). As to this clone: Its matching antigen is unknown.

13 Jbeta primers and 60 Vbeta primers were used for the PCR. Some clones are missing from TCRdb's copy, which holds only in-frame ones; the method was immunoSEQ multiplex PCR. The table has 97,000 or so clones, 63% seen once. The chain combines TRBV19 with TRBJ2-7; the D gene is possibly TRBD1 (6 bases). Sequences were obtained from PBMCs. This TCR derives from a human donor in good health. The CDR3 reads CASSPRTAGAGQYF. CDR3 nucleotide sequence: TGTGCCAGTAGTCCGAGGACAGCAGGGGCGGGGCAGTACTTC.